One sample yielded the 8 T cell receptor beta chains listed below, sequenced in a study of blood T cell repertoires in COVID-19. Measured with immunoSEQ multiplex PCR; TCRdb has only the in-frame clones, and not every one. The repertoire holds a few hundred thousand clones, with roughly 89% as singletons. Sequenced: peripheral blood. These receptors were obtained from a man aged 25 to 40 with acute or convalescent COVID-19.

V gene TRBV5-8 combines with J gene TRBJ2-7, with TRBD2 matching over 8 bases. The CDR3 length is 18 residues. CDR1 is SGHTS and CDR2 is YDEGEE in the germline V gene. With 5 bases clipped from V and 0 bases from J, the junction kept 16 bases outside the gene matches. CDR3 protein: CASRYMGVSGKDSYEQYF. The CDR3 coding sequence is TGTGCCAGCAGATATATGGGGGTTAGCGGGAAAGACTCCTACGAGCAGTACTTC.

The gene calls are TRBV7-9 and TRBJ2-7; 9 positions match TRBD1. After removal of 4 bases from V and 5 bases from J, the junction contained 6 bases not matched to a gene. Germline CDR1 reads SEHNR; CDR2 reads FQNEAQ (reference sequence). There are 14 residues in the CDR3. The CDR3 is CASSSPGQGDEQYF. The CDR3 DNA is TGTGCCAGCAGCTCACCGGGACAGGGTGACGAGCAGTACTTC. Drawing the rest from reference TRBV7-9 and TRBJ2-7, the complete variable domain is DTGVSQNPRHKITKRGQNVTFRCDPISEHNRLYWYRQTLGQGPEFLTYFQNEAQLEKSRLLSDRFSAERPKGSFSTLEIQRTEQGDSAMYLCASSSPGQGDEQYFGPGTRLTVT.

CDR3 protein: CASVERQRGRGTIYF. The CDR3 nucleotides read TGTGCCAGCGTTGAGAGACAGCGGGGTAGGGGCACCATATATTTT. This chain uses TRBV28 with TRBJ1-3, with D perhaps matching TRBD1 (5 bases). Deletions cut 8 bases from V and 9 bases from J, with 23 bases between. Per the germline V gene, CDR1 is MDHEN and CDR2 is SYDVKM. The length of the CDR3 is 15 residues.

The V call is TRBV6-5, the J call TRBJ1-1; TRBD1 matches 7 bases. CDR3 length: 15 residues. The J segment lost 1 base and the V segment lost 7 bases, leaving 9 bases of the junction unmatched. The germline V gene encodes CDR1 MNHEY and CDR2 SVGAGI. CDR3 coding DNA: TGTGCCAGCAATTCGGCGACAGGGCGGAACACTGAAGCTTTCTTT. It is translated as CASNSATGRNTEAFF.

This chain joins TRBV7-2 and TRBJ1-1; 7 bases align to TRBD1. The CDR3 runs to 16 residues. Trimming at V came to 0 bases and at J to 1 base, leaving 5 bases not matched to a gene. The germline gives CDR1 SGHTA, CDR2 FQGNSA. The CDR3 here is CASSLAGTVRNTEAFF. In DNA, the CDR3 is TGTGCCAGCAGCTTAGCAGGGACAGTCAGGAACACTGAAGCTTTCTTT.

This clone occurred once. The rearrangement uses TRBV12-2 and TRBJ2-7; the DNA was not compared with TRBD2, the D call given in the table. TRBV12-2 is shown as a pseudogene. This CDR3 comprises 16 residues. The CDR3 nucleotides are TGTGCAAGTCGCTACCGTGGACTAGAAAGGTCCTACGAGCAGTACTTC. Encoded protein: CASRYRGLERSYEQYF.

The rearrangement uses TRBV7-2 and TRBJ1-1; no definite D call. V lost 9 bases to trimming and J lost 0 bases, with 17 bases between them. CDR3 length: 15 amino acids. The germline gives CDR1 SGHTA, CDR2 FQGNSA. The CDR3 sequence: CASTKEAGVNTEAFF. Written as DNA, the CDR3 is TGTGCCAGTACAAAAGAGGCGGGAGTGAACACTGAAGCTTTCTTT. The entire variable domain, with the rest obtained from reference TRBV7-2 and TRBJ1-1, is as follows: GAGVSQSPSNKVTEKGKDVELRCDPISGHTALYWYRQSLGQGLEFLIYFQGNSAPDKSGLPSDRFSAERTGGSVSTLTIQRTQQEDSAVYLCASTKEAGVNTEAFFGQGTRLTVV.

CDR3 sequence (DNA): TGTGCCAGCAGCCATGGGGGGGGAAAAAGTCTGAGCTACACCTTC. Encoded protein: CASSHGGGKSLSYTF. The V and J genes are TRBV3-1 (or the pseudogene TRBV3-2) and TRBJ1-2; the D gene is possibly TRBD1 (5 bases). The CDR3 covers 15 residues. Germline V gives CDR1 LGHDT, CDR2 YNNKEL (reference sequence). V was clipped by 3 bases and J by 9 bases, with 20 bases between them.